A single sample is the source of the 19 T cell receptor beta chains below, sequenced in a study of cytomegalovirus exposure and HLA in healthy donors. Primers: 60 Vbeta forward and 13 Jbeta reverse. This table comes from immunoSEQ multiplex PCR, and its TCRdb copy is limited to in-frame clones, with some not included. This table has just over 200,000 clones, roughly 80% appearing once. Sequenced sample: PBMCs. The receptors shown here come from a woman in her forties in good health and CMV-seronegative.

The chain combines TRBV4-1 with TRBJ2-5; no clear D. CDR3 length: 11 amino acids. The germline V gene encodes CDR1 MGHRA and CDR2 YSYEKL. The V gene lost 1 base and the J gene lost 12 bases, with 9 bases spanning the gap. The CDR3 DNA follows: TGCGCCAGCAGCCAAGGTCTGCAGGAGTACTTC. Translating it yields CASSQGLQEYF.

The chain uses TRBV6-1 and TRBJ1-3; D gene ambiguous. The CDR3 has 13 amino acids. V was pared by 6 bases and J by 1 base, with 7 bases between. CDR1 is MNHNS and CDR2 is SASEGT in the germline V gene. This chain's CDR3 is CASSPLSGNTIYF. As DNA, the CDR3 is TGTGCCAGCAGCCCCTTATCTGGAAACACCATATATTTT.

This rearrangement joins TRBV9 to TRBJ2-2; TRBD1 might be the D (5 bases). CDR1 is SGDLS and CDR2 is YYNGEE in the germline V gene. This CDR3 has 16 residues. Trimming took off 2 bases at V and 4 bases at J, with 15 bases between the two ends. The CDR3 region has the DNA TGTGCCAGCAGCGTTGATGTTCCAGGGATCACCGGGGAGCTGTTTTTT. The encoded protein is CASSVDVPGITGELFF. Looking up the rest from reference TRBV9 and TRBJ2-2 gives the full variable domain: DSGVTQTPKHLITATGQRVTLRCSPRSGDLSVYWYQQSLDQGLQFLIQYYNGEERAKGNILERFSAQQFPDLHSELNLSSLELGDSALYFCASSVDVPGITGELFFGEGSRLTVL.

The rearrangement links TRBV5-4 to TRBJ2-1, with D hard to call. Per the germline V gene, CDR1 is SGHNT and CDR2 is YYREEE (reference sequence). V was cut by 5 bases and J by 4 bases, with 10 bases left in between. CDR3 length: 13 residues. CDR3 DNA: TGTGCCAGCAGGGAAGACATGTACAATGAGCAGTTCTTC. Translating it yields CASREDMYNEQFF.

In its sample, this clone was seen a few times. V gene TRBV19 combines with J gene TRBJ2-7; TRBD2 might be the D (6 bases). In germline, CDR1 is LNHDA, CDR2 SQIVND (reference sequence). The CDR3 consists of 14 residues. Trimming stripped 5 bases from V and 4 bases from J, with 15 bases between. CDR3 DNA: TGTGCCAGTAGTTGGGGACCTAGCGATTACGAGCAGTACTTC. Translation gives CASSWGPSDYEQYF.

The chain has TRBV30 and TRBJ1-5; D unclear. The CDR3 loop spans 14 amino acids. Trimming stripped 2 bases from V and 1 base from J, with 9 bases between. The germline V gene encodes CDR1 GTSNPN and CDR2 SVGIG (reference sequence). The CDR3 coding sequence is TGTGCCTGGAGTCGTTCGGGGAGCAATCAGCCCCAGCATTTT. Residues: CAWSRSGSNQPQHF.

This clone was counted only a few times. CDR3 sequence reads: CASSTGPEQEGYEQYF. The CDR3 nucleotides read TGCGCCAGCAGCACGGGGCCAGAGCAGGAGGGTTACGAGCAGTACTTC. The V call is TRBV5-1, the J call TRBJ2-7, with D tentatively TRBD2 (6 bases). The CDR3 covers 16 residues. The V gene lost 4 bases and the J gene lost 4 bases, with 21 bases spanning the gap. CDR1 is SGHRS, CDR2 YFSETQ, per germline.

This rearrangement joins TRBV5-1 to TRBJ1-1; D is undetermined. In germline, CDR1 is SGHRS, CDR2 YFSETQ. V was trimmed by 0 bases and J by 7 bases, leaving 22 bases between them. CDR3 length equals 17 residues. The CDR3 here is CASSLASLAAPFSEAFF. CDR3 in DNA: TGCGCCAGCAGCTTGGCCTCGTTGGCGGCCCCCTTCAGTGAAGCTTTCTTT.

This chain links TRBV10-3 with TRBJ2-7, with TRBD1 matching over 8 bases. CDR3 length equals 14 residues. Trimming took 6 bases from V and 4 from J; bases not matched to a gene: 8. Germline-derived CDR1 and CDR2 are ENHRY and SYGVKD. The CDR3 nucleotides read TGTGCCATCAGGTCCGGGACAGGAATATACGAGCAGTACTTC. This translates into CAIRSGTGIYEQYF.

This chain connects TRBV19 to TRBJ1-2; D is unresolved. Trimming shortened V by 0 bases and J by 0 bases, and 11 bases separated the two germline ends. CDR3 length: 16 residues. Germline loops: CDR1 LNHDA, CDR2 SQIVND (reference sequence). The chain's CDR3 is CASSIDSSLANYGYTF. CDR3 nucleotide sequence: TGTGCCAGTAGTATAGATTCAAGTTTAGCTAACTATGGCTACACCTTC.

This sequence joins TRBV18 and TRBJ1-5, with D possibly TRBD1 on 6 matching bases. In germline, CDR1 is KGHSH, CDR2 LQKENI. Between the trimmed V and J ends, which lost 2 bases and 7 bases, there was a span of 9 bases. CDR3 size: 13 residues. The DNA for the CDR3 is TGTGCCAGCTCACCAAAACAGGGACAGCCCCAGCATTTT. Translating it yields CASSPKQGQPQHF.

In this sample, this clone turned up a few times. This rearrangement joins TRBV18 to TRBJ1-3; tentative D call: TRBD1 (5 bases). The CDR3 covers 16 residues. V gave up 5 bases and J gave up 2 bases, with 16 bases separating them. Germline V gene data show CDR1 as KGHSH and CDR2 as LQKENI. As DNA, the CDR3 is TGTGCCAGCTCAGCCCACGAAGTACAGGCTGGAAACACCATATATTTT. This gives the protein CASSAHEVQAGNTIYF.

The chain employs TRBV7-2 and TRBJ1-1; TRBD1 matches 8 bases. J was trimmed by 4 bases and V by 5 bases; bases with no gene match: 6. Germline CDR1 SGHTA, CDR2 FQGNSA. This CDR3 region has 14 residues. The CDR3 reads CASSPDRGITEAFF. The CDR3, as DNA: TGTGCCAGCAGCCCTGACAGGGGTATCACTGAAGCTTTCTTT.

The rearrangement joins TRBV19 to TRBJ1-5, with a possible D match to TRBD1 (6 bases). Germline-derived CDR1 and CDR2 are LNHDA and SQIVND (reference sequence). This CDR3 has 15 amino acids. Trimming stripped 5 bases from V and 5 bases from J, with 16 bases between. CDR3 residues: CASSSGKQGYQPQHF. For the CDR3, the DNA is TGTGCCAGTAGTTCCGGGAAACAGGGTTATCAGCCCCAGCATTTT. The full variable domain, completed using reference TRBV19 and TRBJ1-5, is DGGITQSPKYLFRKEGQNVTLSCEQNLNHDAMYWYRQDPGQGLRLIYYSQIVNDFQKGDIAEGYSVSREKKESFPLTVTSAQKNPTAFYLCASSSGKQGYQPQHFGDGTRLSIL.

The chain couples TRBV2 to TRBJ2-2, with 9 bases identical to TRBD1. From germline, CDR1 is SNHLY and CDR2 FYNNEI. The CDR3 is made up of 14 amino acids. V trimming: 7 bases; J trimming: 6 bases; junction bases outside the gene matches: 6. CDR3 sequence reads: CASKGTGLAGELFF. As DNA, the CDR3 is TGTGCCAGCAAGGGGACAGGGTTGGCCGGGGAGCTGTTTTTT.

This chain connects TRBV11-2 to TRBJ2-5; 7 bases agree with TRBD1. V was pared by 4 bases and J by 7 bases, with 15 bases of the junction left unmatched. The germline V gene encodes CDR1 SGHAT and CDR2 FQNNGV. The CDR3 runs to 16 residues. In DNA, the CDR3 is TGTGCCAGCAGCTCCCGCCTGTCGGGACAGTTCGGGACCCAGTACTTC. It codes for CASSSRLSGQFGTQYF.

The rearrangement links TRBV7-3 to TRBJ1-2, with 9 bases matching TRBD1. The CDR3 length is 17 residues. Looked up from germline, CDR1 is SGHTA and CDR2 is FQGTGA. The V gene end was trimmed by 5 bases and the J gene end by 4 bases; junction bases not matched to a gene: 14. Here the CDR3 DNA reads TGTGCCAGCAGCCCAGCGGGGACAGGGTCCGCAGTCTATGGCTACACCTTC. Its protein product is CASSPAGTGSAVYGYTF.

The chain combines TRBV7-2 with TRBJ1-5; D ambiguous. The CDR3 is made up of 13 amino acids. Germline values: CDR1 SGHTA, CDR2 FQGNSA. V was cut by 2 bases and J by 2 bases, with 4 bases left in between. The CDR3 here is CASSLSGNQPQHF. The CDR3 nucleotides read TGTGCCAGCAGCTTATCGGGCAATCAGCCCCAGCATTTT.

The J gene is TRBJ1-2, the V gene TRBV30; D is unresolved. The CDR3 extends over 13 amino acids. Trimming pared 4 bases from V and 4 bases from J, leaving 13 bases between. Germline lookup yields CDR1 GTSNPN and CDR2 SVGIG (reference sequence). This CDR3 is CAWTIGGSYGYTF. DNA for the CDR3: TGTGCCTGGACCATAGGAGGGAGCTATGGCTACACCTTC.